The 3 T cell receptor beta chains in this list originate from one sample, sequenced in a study of blood T cell repertoires in COVID-19. The protocol was immunoSEQ multiplex PCR, while the TCRdb copy is restricted to in-frame clones and leaves out a portion. Seen here are roughly 210,000 clones, roughly 90% observed once, and the top ten hold under 2%. Specimen: peripheral blood. The receptors shown here come from a man aged 70-80 years with acute or convalescent COVID-19.

The V and J genes are TRBV3-1 (or the pseudogene TRBV3-2) and TRBJ1-2; D is uncertain. V was cut by 4 bases and J by 4 bases, with 10 bases left in between. This CDR3 comprises 13 residues. Germline V gives CDR1 LGHDT, CDR2 YNNKEL (reference sequence). The CDR3 protein is CASSPEGFYGYTF. CDR3 nucleotides: TGTGCCAGCAGCCCTGAGGGATTCTATGGCTACACCTTC.

The J gene is TRBJ1-1, the V gene TRBV2; D might be TRBD1 (6 bases). V shed 4 bases and J shed 5 bases, with 14 bases lying between them. The CDR3 runs 14 residues. Germline V gene lookup returns CDR1 SNHLY and CDR2 FYNNEI. Here the CDR3 reads CASSVQGFSTEAFF. CDR3 coding DNA: TGTGCCAGCAGTGTACAGGGTTTTAGTACTGAAGCTTTCTTT. Full variable domain (missing parts from reference TRBV2 and TRBJ1-1): EPEVTQTPSHQVTQMGQEVILRCVPISNHLYFYWYRQILGQKVEFLVSFYNNEISEKSEIFDDQFSVERPDGSNFTLKIRSTKLEDSAMYFCASSVQGFSTEAFFGQGTRLTVV.

The chain employs TRBV12-3 or TRBV12-4 and TRBJ1-2; 8 bases agree with TRBD1. V was pared by 5 bases and J by 3 bases, with 2 bases of the junction left unmatched. This CDR3 comprises 13 residues. DNA of the CDR3: TGTGCCAGCAGTACGACAGGGGACTATGGCTACACCTTC. Its translation: CASSTTGDYGYTF.